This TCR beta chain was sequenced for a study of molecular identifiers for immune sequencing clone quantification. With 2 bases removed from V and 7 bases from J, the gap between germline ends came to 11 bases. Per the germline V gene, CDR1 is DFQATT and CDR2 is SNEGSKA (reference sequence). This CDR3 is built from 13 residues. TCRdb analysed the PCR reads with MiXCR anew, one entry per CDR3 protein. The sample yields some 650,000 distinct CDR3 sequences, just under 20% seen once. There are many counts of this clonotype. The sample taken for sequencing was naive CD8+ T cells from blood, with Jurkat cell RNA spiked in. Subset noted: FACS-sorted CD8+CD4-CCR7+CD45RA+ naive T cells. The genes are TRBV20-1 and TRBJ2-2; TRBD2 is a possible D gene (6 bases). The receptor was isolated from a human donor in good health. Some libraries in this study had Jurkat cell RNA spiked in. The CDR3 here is CSARRESHGELFF. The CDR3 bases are TGCAGTGCTAGACGGGAGTCTCACGGGGAGCTGTTTTTT.